This T cell receptor (beta chain) was recovered during a study of low-dose radiotherapy and immunotherapy resistance in tumors. Turning to the study itself: Dosing for Cohort 2 consisted of 1 Gy per fraction every two weeks, reaching a total of 13 Gy over 26 weeks. Intravenous administration to patients comprised nivolumab at 240 mg every two weeks and ipilimumab at 1 mg/kg every six weeks. Cyclophosphamide infusions of 200 mg/m2 came every two weeks, one day before radiation-immunotherapy.

Germline assignment: CDR1 SGHTS and CDR2 YDEGEE. V shed 2 bases, J shed 0 bases, and the junction held 6 bases outside the gene matches. The CDR3 is 17 residues long. Alpha- and beta-chain coverage of first-strand cDNA came from TRAV- and TRBV-specific primers. The TCRs were subjected to amplification over around 19 PCR cycles employing a constant-region primer in conjunction with a V-primer adapter. Through in vitro transcription, the mRNA that had been isolated was amplified. TCRdb passed the reads through MiXCR, listing each CDR3 protein once. The sample has more than 50,000 distinct CDR3 sequences, 26% seen once. The time point was: before trial treatment. Points on this clonotype: With a far larger clone one base away, a read error is the likely cause.

This receptor was taken from a male donor with rectosigmoid adenocarcinoma. The specimen was PBMCs, collected before treatment. The chain is built from TRBV5-8 and TRBJ2-3; 10 bases match TRBD2. This chain's CDR3 is CASSFSAGGPSTDTQYF. DNA for the CDR3: TGTGCCAGCAGCTTCTCAGCGGGAGGGCCTAGCACAGATACGCAGTATTTT.